The 21 T cell receptor beta chains below all came from one sample that was sequenced in a study of post-analysis software for immune sequencing data (dated by TCRdb to the mid-2010s). The library was built by means of PCR. Sequencing used an Illumina HiSeq 2500. To reduce PCR and sequencing biases, unique molecular identifiers were built into the TCR beta cDNA libraries. TCRdb cleaned the public reads at Q25 with fastp, built clones with MiXCR and kept in-frame beta chains. Every CDR3 protein is listed once, alongside the most common genes and DNA of its rows. This sample is represented by roughly 800,000 distinct CDR3 sequences; 53% of them were singletons. Jointly, the top ten make up approximately 4.3% of the sample. General findings and caveats noted by the study authors: Patients showed significantly higher frequencies than controls for a handful of TRBV segments, among them TRBV5-6, TRBV5-1 and TRBV20-1.

These receptors have no identified antigens. The sequenced material came from blood. These receptors came from a girl between 10 and 17 years old with multiple sclerosis.

Concerning this clonotype: The junction and the germline gene differ at one end; a read error may be behind it. V and J are TRBV7-3 and TRBJ2-6, with D perhaps TRBD1 (6 bases). CDR3 length: 15 residues. The germline V gene encodes CDR1 SGHTA and CDR2 FQGTGA. The CDR3 sequence is CASSFRGSGANVRTF. CDR3 sequence (DNA): TGTGCCAGCAGCTTCAGGGGATCCGGGGCCAACGTCCGGACTTTC.

This sequence joins TRBV27 and TRBJ1-1; D is perhaps TRBD1 (5 bases). CDR1 is MNHEY, CDR2 SMNVEV, per germline (reference sequence). The CDR3 is made up of 15 amino acids. Trimming took off 6 bases at V and 1 base at J, with 15 bases between the two ends. The CDR3 DNA reads as TGTGCCAGCAGCCGGGTGGGGCTGTCGAACACTGAAGCTTTCTTT. Protein sequence: CASSRVGLSNTEAFF.

The chain employs TRBV11-2 and TRBJ1-2; no definite D call. CDR1 and CDR2 (germline): SGHAT, FQNNGV. The length of the CDR3 is 13 residues. The V and J ends lost 1 base and 7 bases respectively, with 10 bases between them. For the CDR3, the DNA is TGTGCCAGCAGCTTAGGGCCCGCCTCTGGCTACACCTTC. Protein product: CASSLGPASGYTF. Full variable domain (rest looked up from reference TRBV11-2 and TRBJ1-2): EAGVAQSPRYKIIEKRQSVAFWCNPISGHATLYWYQQILGQGPKLLIQFQNNGVVDDSQLPKDRFSAERLKGVDSTLKIQPAKLEDSAVYLCASSLGPASGYTFGSGTRLTVV.

The rearrangement uses TRBV4-1 and TRBJ2-1, with TRBD1 matching 10 bases. The CDR3 totals 16 residues. J was trimmed by 8 bases and V by 0 bases; bases with no gene match: 7. Germline V gives CDR1 MGHRA, CDR2 YSYEKL. CDR3: CASSQEPPGQGYEQFF. The CDR3, as DNA: TGCGCCAGCAGCCAAGAACCCCCGGGACAGGGGTATGAGCAGTTCTTC.

The table lists this clonotype with a few counts. The gene calls are TRBV29-1 and TRBJ2-7; D remains ambiguous. Germline-derived CDR1 and CDR2 are SQVTM and ANQGSEA. The CDR3 spans 12 residues. V was pared by 5 bases and J by 1 base, with 9 bases between. CDR3 coding DNA: TGCAGCGTTAAGACGGCTTCCTACGAGCAGTACTTC. Translated, it gives CSVKTASYEQYF.

The chain has TRBV12-3 or TRBV12-4 and TRBJ1-6; 9 nucleotides agree with TRBD1. This CDR3 is 16 amino acids long. V dropped 5 bases and J dropped 10; count of bases not matched to a gene: 12. Here the CDR3 DNA reads TGTGCCAGCAGTGATGTAAATGGACAGGGGCACTCACCCCTCCACTTT. This gives the protein CASSDVNGQGHSPLHF.

V gene TRBV20-1 combines with J gene TRBJ2-1; 8 nucleotides match TRBD2. The CDR3 extends over 14 amino acids. Germline values: CDR1 DFQATT, CDR2 SNEGSKA (reference sequence). After removal of 8 bases from V and 8 bases from J, the junction contained 14 bases not matched to a gene. The CDR3 DNA is TGCAGTACGCTGAGCGGGGGTCCGAAGGATGAGCAGTTCTTC. This sequence encodes CSTLSGGPKDEQFF.

The V gene is TRBV3-1, the J gene TRBJ1-5; the D is unclear. Germline assignment: CDR1 LGHDT and CDR2 YNNKEL (reference sequence). This CDR3 has 16 amino acids. Trimming removed 0 bases from V and 1 base from J, with 10 bases in between. The CDR3 DNA sequence: TGTGCCAGCAGCCAAGACTACGGACGGAGCAATCAGCCCCAGCATTTT. It encodes CASSQDYGRSNQPQHF.

This clonotype was detected a few times. CDR3: CASSKGGRRDTQYF. In DNA form, the CDR3 reads TGTGCCAGCAGCAAGGGGGGGCGGAGAGATACGCAGTATTTT. The chain is built from TRBV7-8 and TRBJ2-3, with D tentatively TRBD2 (7 bases). The CDR3 is 14 residues long. Trimming stripped 5 bases from V and 5 bases from J, with 14 bases between. Per germline, CDR1 SGHVS and CDR2 FQNEAQ.

The V call is TRBV19, the J call TRBJ2-7; 8 nucleotides line up with TRBD2. The junction had 5 bases not matched to a gene; V was cut back by 3 bases and J by 1 base. Looked up from germline, CDR1 is LNHDA and CDR2 is SQIVND (reference sequence). The CDR3 extends over 15 amino acids. The CDR3 loop is CASSMPAGGSYEQYF. CDR3 bases: TGTGCCAGTAGTATGCCGGCGGGGGGTTCCTACGAGCAGTACTTC. The full variable domain, its missing parts supplied by reference TRBV19 and TRBJ2-7, is DGGITQSPKYLFRKEGQNVTLSCEQNLNHDAMYWYRQDPGQGLRLIYYSQIVNDFQKGDIAEGYSVSREKKESFPLTVTSAQKNPTAFYLCASSMPAGGSYEQYFGPGTRLTVT.

Only a few counts were recorded for this clonotype. The chain employs TRBV6-5 and TRBJ1-2; 8 bases map to TRBD1. This CDR3 spans 16 amino acids. Germline V gene data show CDR1 as MNHEY and CDR2 as SVGAGI. The junction had 12 bases not matched to a gene; V was cut back by 4 bases and J by 5 bases. CDR3 amino acids: CASSSPSGQGWYGYTF. CDR3 DNA: TGTGCCAGCAGTTCGCCGAGCGGACAGGGATGGTATGGCTACACCTTC.

CDR3: CASSFGAPSSYEQYF. In DNA form, the CDR3 reads TGCGCCAGCAGCTTCGGGGCACCCAGCTCCTACGAGCAGTACTTC. The chain joins TRBV5-1 to TRBJ2-7, with D perhaps matching TRBD1 or TRBD2 (5 bases each). The V end lost 2 bases, the J end lost 0 bases, and 12 bases lay between the germline ends. This CDR3 has 15 amino acids. Germline values: CDR1 SGHRS, CDR2 YFSETQ.

This clonotype showed up just once. The rearrangement joins TRBV2 to TRBJ1-4, with D uncertain. The CDR3 has 10 amino acids. With 4 bases removed from V and 8 bases from J, the gap between germline ends came to 2 bases. The V gene's germline CDR1 is SNHLY and CDR2 FYNNEI. CDR3 sequence reads: CASSGEKLFF. CDR3 nucleotide sequence: TGTGCCAGCAGTGGCGAAAAACTGTTTTTT.

A word on this clonotype: One end of the junction fails to match germline, which may point to a read error. V usage is TRBV27 and J usage is TRBJ2-3; 12 bases fit TRBD2. The CDR3 has 18 amino acids. Germline CDR1 MNHEY, CDR2 SMNVEV (reference sequence). This CDR3 reads CASSLRWLAGGVTDAQYF. CDR3 in DNA: TGTGCCAGCAGTTTAAGATGGCTAGCGGGAGGGGTCACAGATGCGCAGTATTTT.

The chain carries TRBV20-1 and TRBJ1-2; TRBD1 is a possible D gene (5 bases). Germline V lookup: CDR1 DFQATT, CDR2 SNEGSKA (reference sequence). CDR3 length: 13 residues. Trimming pared 1 base from V and 2 bases from J, leaving 8 bases between. The CDR3 nucleotides are TGCAGTGCTAGAGGGGGCCAGAACTATGGCTACACCTTC. This encodes CSARGGQNYGYTF.

There are a few counts of this clonotype. The genes are TRBV10-3 and TRBJ2-7; 9 bases align to TRBD1. Germline CDR1 ENHRY, CDR2 SYGVKD. The trim removed 2 bases at V and 3 bases at J, leaving 5 bases unmatched. This CDR3 is built from 15 residues. The CDR3 loop is CAISEGRGQGYEQYF. Written as DNA, the CDR3 is TGTGCCATCAGTGAGGGTAGGGGACAGGGCTACGAGCAGTACTTC.

This clonotype was counted between two and nine times. V is TRBV3-1 and J is TRBJ1-2, with D possibly matching TRBD1 (5 bases). The ends were cut back, 0 bases at V and 4 bases at J, with 12 bases in the middle. The CDR3 loop spans 15 amino acids. Germline CDR1 is LGHDT and CDR2 is YNNKEL (reference sequence). The CDR3 DNA reads TGTGCCAGCAGCCAAGATTTTGGGGGAACCTATGGCTACACCTTC. As protein: CASSQDFGGTYGYTF. The whole variable domain, filled in from reference TRBV3-1 and TRBJ1-2, reads DTAVSQTPKYLVTQMGNDKSIKCEQNLGHDTMYWYKQDSKKFLKIMFSYNNKELIINETVPNRFSPKSPDKAHLNLHINSLELGDSAVYFCASSQDFGGTYGYTFGSGTRLTVV.

This clonotype turned up a few times. J is TRBJ2-1 and V is TRBV2; 10 bases agree with TRBD1. The V segment lost 6 bases and the J segment 3 bases; nucleotides outside the gene matches: 5. The germline V gene encodes CDR1 SNHLY and CDR2 FYNNEI. The CDR3 runs 15 residues. CDR3 amino acids: CASRGTGDLYNEQFF. CDR3 sequence (DNA): TGTGCCAGCAGGGGGACAGGGGACCTCTACAATGAGCAGTTCTTC.

This clonotype has just a few counts. V is TRBV5-1 and J is TRBJ2-5; D tentatively fits TRBD1 or TRBD2 (8 bases each). V was trimmed by 4 bases and J by 2 bases, leaving 18 bases between them. The CDR3 contains 16 residues. From germline, CDR1 is SGHRS and CDR2 YFSETQ. Here the CDR3 DNA reads TGCGCCAGCAGCCTACGCGGGGGGACAGGTCAAGAGACCCAGTACTTC. Translated, it gives CASSLRGGTGQETQYF.

The chain has TRBV6-5 and TRBJ1-1; 9 bases match TRBD1. V lost 5 bases to trimming and J lost 0 bases; unmatched junction nucleotides: 7. The V gene's germline CDR1 is MNHEY and CDR2 SVGAGI. CDR3 size: 16 residues. CDR3 region: CASSPGQGLMNTEAFF. CDR3 bases: TGTGCCAGCAGTCCGGGACAGGGACTAATGAACACTGAAGCTTTCTTT.

The chain is built from TRBV7-8 and TRBJ2-1; D could derive from TRBD1 or TRBD2 (5 bases each). V was pared by 0 bases and J by 7 bases, with 28 bases between. In germline, CDR1 is SGHVS, CDR2 FQNEAQ. This CDR3 has 20 amino acids. As DNA, the CDR3 is TGTGCCAGCAGCTTAGCATTAGGGACCGTTGTCTCGCTGCATGGGAATGAGCAGTTCTTC. It codes for CASSLALGTVVSLHGNEQFF.